This entry lists 18 T cell receptor beta chains sequenced from one sample in a study of regulatory T cells in long-lasting Graves disease. The time point was: persistent/refractory GD, antithyroid drugs over 5 years with positive TRAb. The TCR library used RNA extracted from PBMCs. The TCR beta library used iRepertoire HTBI primers with Arm-PCR amplification of CDR3. TCRdb itself ran the multiplex PCR reads through MiXCR, one entry per CDR3 protein. The sample includes fewer than 600,000 distinct CDR3 sequences, around a fifth seen only once; the top ten take 13%. The sample here was peripheral blood mononuclear cells (PBMCs), taken when the disease was refractory, from a patient treated with antithyroid drugs. These receptor sequences come from a female donor with Graves disease.

This clonotype showed up many times. V is TRBV7-8 and J is TRBJ2-7; possibly TRBD1 for D (6 bases). V lost 2 bases and J lost 4, with 18 bases in between. The CDR3 length is 16 residues. Germline CDR1 reads SGHVS; CDR2 reads FQNEAQ. The CDR3 region has the DNA TGTGCCAGCAGCTTATTAGTAGGAACAGGGAAATACGAGCAGTACTTC. Amino acids: CASSLLVGTGKYEQYF.

This clonotype has at least ten counts. The rearrangement joins TRBV7-2 to TRBJ2-5; D is unresolved. The CDR3 loop spans 12 amino acids. Trimming stripped 4 bases from V and 4 bases from J, with 7 bases between. Germline CDR1 and CDR2: SGHTA and FQGNSA. CDR3 residues: CASSSQRETQYF. In DNA, the CDR3 is TGTGCCAGCAGCTCCCAACGAGAGACCCAGTACTTC.

This clonotype was observed at least ten times. V gene TRBV18 combines with J gene TRBJ1-1; D is possibly TRBD1 (5 bases). Trimming removed 1 base at V and 5 bases at J, with 14 bases between. CDR1 is KGHSH and CDR2 is LQKENI in the germline V gene. The CDR3 totals 15 residues. This CDR3 reads CASSPRREAGTEAFF. Here the CDR3 DNA reads TGTGCCAGCTCACCACGGAGGGAAGCAGGGACTGAAGCTTTCTTT. The whole variable domain, filled in from reference TRBV18 and TRBJ1-1, reads NAGVMQNPRHLVRRRGQEARLRCSPMKGHSHVYWYRQLPEEGLKFMVYLQKENIIDESGMPKERFSAEFPKEGPSILRIQQVVRGDSAAYFCASSPRREAGTEAFFGQGTRLTVV.

The sample holds many counts of this clonotype. The V gene is TRBV12-3 or TRBV12-4, the J gene TRBJ1-5, with a weak D call TRBD1 (6 bases). The V gene lost 5 bases and the J gene lost 2 bases, with 13 bases spanning the gap. The CDR3 consists of 15 residues. The CDR3, as DNA: TGTGCCAGCAGTGTGGGGGGGCCTCGCAATCAGCCCCAGCATTTT. Translation gives CASSVGGPRNQPQHF.

The chain uses TRBV20-1 and TRBJ2-7; D is undetermined. CDR1 DFQATT and CDR2 SNEGSKA come from the germline V gene (reference sequence). This CDR3 region has 14 residues. Trimming pared 2 bases from V and 2 bases from J, leaving 13 bases between. CDR3 DNA sequence: TGCAGTGCTAGACGAGGTCTTGGCCCCTACGAGCAGTACTTC. Amino acids: CSARRGLGPYEQYF.

There are many counts of this clonotype. V is TRBV7-9 and J is TRBJ2-7, with 9 bases fitting TRBD1. J lost 5 bases, V lost 11 bases, and 10 bases had no gene match. The CDR3 consists of 13 residues. Germline V gene data show CDR1 as SEHNR and CDR2 as FQNEAQ (reference sequence). This CDR3 is CAGSGTGLNEQYF. The CDR3 DNA reads as TGTGCCGGGTCCGGGACAGGGCTCAACGAGCAGTACTTC.

This clonotype has a count of ten or more. This chain uses TRBV5-1 with TRBJ1-2; D possibly corresponds to TRBD1 (5 bases). This CDR3 contains 15 residues. V was shortened by 1 base and J by 2 bases, with 12 bases between the two germline ends. Germline lookup yields CDR1 SGHRS and CDR2 YFSETQ. The CDR3 is CASSLLGRTNYGYTF. The CDR3 DNA is TGCGCCAGCAGCTTGTTGGGCAGGACAAACTATGGCTACACCTTC.

About this clonotype: A much bigger clone sits one base away, suggesting this may be a read error. The gene calls are TRBV30 and TRBJ2-4, with a possible D match to TRBD2 (7 bases). The germline V gene encodes CDR1 GTSNPN and CDR2 SVGIG (reference sequence). The CDR3 is 15 residues long. This CDR3 is CANGEGGGAKDIQYF. CDR3 nucleotide sequence: TGTGCCAACGGGGAAGGGGGGGGAGCCAAAGACATTCAGTACTTC. Combining the CDR3 with reference TRBV30 and TRBJ2-4 gives the whole variable domain SQTIHQWPATLVQPVGSPLSLECTVEGTSNPNLYWYRQAAGRGLQLLFYSVGIGQISSEVPQNLSASRPQDRQFILSSKKLLLSDSGFYLCANGEGGGAKDIQYFGAGTRLSVL.

J is TRBJ1-5 and V is TRBV9, with D possibly matching TRBD1 (6 bases). The CDR3 is 14 amino acids. Between the trimmed V and J ends, which lost 5 bases and 3 bases, there was a span of 12 bases. Germline loops: CDR1 SGDLS, CDR2 YYNGEE. The CDR3 DNA reads as TGTGCCAGCAGTGCAGGGGTAAACAATCAGCCCCAGCATTTT. It is translated as CASSAGVNNQPQHF.

Ten or more counts support this clonotype. The rearrangement joins TRBV20-1 to TRBJ1-1; perhaps TRBD1 as D (6 bases). Trimming removed 0 bases at V and 4 bases at J, with 15 bases between. The CDR3 has 15 amino acids. Germline CDR1 and CDR2: DFQATT and SNEGSKA (reference sequence). The CDR3 nucleotides read TGCAGTGCTAGAGATCGGCTAGGGGGGGCCACTGAAGCTTTCTTT. Amino acid sequence: CSARDRLGGATEAFF.

This clonotype has more than one count but fewer than ten. CDR3 DNA: TGCGCCAGCAGCCCGGGCGGGACGGAGTCCTACGAGCAGTACTTC. Translation: CASSPGGTESYEQYF. The chain is built from TRBV5-1 and TRBJ2-7; D is perhaps TRBD2 (6 bases). The CDR3 runs 15 residues. From germline, CDR1 is SGHRS and CDR2 YFSETQ. V was clipped by 4 bases and J by 1 base, with 15 bases between them.

As for this clonotype: One junction end disagrees with the germline gene, perhaps due to a read error. This sequence joins TRBV29-1 and TRBJ1-1; D ambiguous. CDR1 and CDR2 (germline): SQVTM, ANQGSEA. This CDR3 has 14 amino acids. CDR3 in DNA: TGCAGCGTCATTCAATCAGGAGCGAACATTGAAGCTTTCTTT. This sequence encodes CSVIQSGANIEAFF.

This chain links TRBV19 with TRBJ1-5, with 7 bases identical to TRBD1. The CDR3 sequence is 14 residues long. V gave up 4 bases and J gave up 7 bases; unmatched junction bases: 7. Per germline, CDR1 LNHDA and CDR2 SQIVND (reference sequence). The CDR3 sequence is CASSTTGERQPQHF. CDR3 in DNA: TGTGCCAGTAGTACAACAGGGGAACGGCAGCCCCAGCATTTT.

The V gene is TRBV2, the J gene TRBJ2-1, with D perhaps matching TRBD2 (6 bases). The CDR3 is 15 residues long. Germline values: CDR1 SNHLY, CDR2 FYNNEI. V dropped 6 bases and J dropped 8 bases, with 20 bases sitting between them. This CDR3 is CASSWEDGPTDEQFF. CDR3 nucleotides: TGTGCCAGCAGCTGGGAGGACGGGCCCACGGATGAGCAGTTCTTC.

J is TRBJ2-7 and V is TRBV7-2, with TRBD1 matching over 8 bases. Germline CDR1 reads SGHTA; CDR2 reads FQGNSA. V lost 5 bases, J lost 5 bases, and 11 bases stayed unmatched. The CDR3 sequence is 15 residues long. The CDR3 DNA reads TGTGCCAGCAGCCCGTGGACAGGGAGTGTCCACGAGCAGTACTTC. It codes for CASSPWTGSVHEQYF. Drawing the rest from reference TRBV7-2 and TRBJ2-7, the complete variable domain is GAGVSQSPSNKVTEKGKDVELRCDPISGHTALYWYRQSLGQGLEFLIYFQGNSAPDKSGLPSDRFSAERTGGSVSTLTIQRTQQEDSAVYLCASSPWTGSVHEQYFGPGTRLTVT.

The chain has TRBV7-2 and TRBJ2-1; D possibly corresponds to TRBD2 (6 bases). The V and J ends lost 2 bases and 9 bases respectively, with 11 bases between them. Germline values: CDR1 SGHTA, CDR2 FQGNSA. This CDR3 is built from 13 residues. The CDR3 coding sequence is TGTGCCAGCAGCTTAATAGTGGGGGGTGAGCAGTTCTTC. Encoded protein: CASSLIVGGEQFF.

This clonotype was detected a few times. V and J are TRBV2 and TRBJ2-1; TRBD2 matches 10 bases. The germline V gene encodes CDR1 SNHLY and CDR2 FYNNEI. This CDR3 is built from 15 residues. Trimming took 6 bases from V and 4 from J; bases not matched to a gene: 6. The CDR3 is CASRIAGGSYNEQFF. CDR3 nucleotide sequence: TGTGCCAGCAGGATAGCGGGGGGATCATACAATGAGCAGTTCTTC.

There are many counts of this clonotype. The rearrangement links TRBV6-5 to TRBJ1-4; no clear D. Per the germline V gene, CDR1 is MNHEY and CDR2 is SVGAGI. Trimming removed 4 bases at V and 6 bases at J, with 12 bases between. The CDR3 contains 14 residues. The CDR3 loop is CASSLAGAYEKLFF. CDR3 nucleotide sequence: TGTGCCAGCAGTTTGGCCGGAGCCTATGAAAAACTGTTTTTT.